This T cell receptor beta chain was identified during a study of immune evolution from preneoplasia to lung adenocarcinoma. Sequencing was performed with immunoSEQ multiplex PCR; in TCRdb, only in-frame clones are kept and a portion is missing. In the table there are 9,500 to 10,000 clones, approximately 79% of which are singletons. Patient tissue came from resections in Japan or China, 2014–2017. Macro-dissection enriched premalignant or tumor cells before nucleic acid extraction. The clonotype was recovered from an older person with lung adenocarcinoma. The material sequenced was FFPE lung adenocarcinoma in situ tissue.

CDR3 region: CASRNREAETQYF. The CDR3 DNA follows: TGTGCCAGCAGAAACCGGGAGGCAGAGACCCAGTACTTC. The chain carries TRBV5-5 and TRBJ2-5; 7 nucleotides line up with TRBD2. Germline V lookup: CDR1 SGHKS, CDR2 YYEKEE (reference sequence). V shed 5 bases and J 4 bases; nucleotides not matched to a gene: 5. The CDR3 contains 13 residues. Complete variable domain (other parts from reference TRBV5-5 and TRBJ2-5): DAGVTQSPTHLIKTRGQQVTLRCSPISGHKSVSWYQQVLGQGPQFIFQYYEKEERGRGNFPDRFSARQFPNYSSELNVNALLLGDSALYLCASRNREAETQYFGPGTRLLVL.